These 8 T cell receptor beta chains originate from one sample sequenced in a study of PD-1 blockade in classical Hodgkin lymphoma (dated by TCRdb to 2018 to 2021). The library was generated by the immunoSEQ multiplex PCR assay. The table was pulled from immuneACCESS by TCRdb, which kept in-frame rearrangements only. Such tables lose some clones; where checked, under half of the loss comes from unresolved V genes, and the rest has no known cause. The sample contains about 100,000 clones, 75% to 90% of them found a single time. Under 8% of the sample is held by the ten biggest clonotypes. The sample's time point, from its label and the paper: cycle 2 day 1 (C2D1) of nivolumab. Every trial patient had relapsed following autologous stem cell transplantation, and prior brentuximab vedotin exposure was what differed among cohorts A, B and C. Sequenced here: peripheral blood mononuclear cells (PBMCs), sampled before the second cycle of nivolumab. The receptor source for this set is a human donor with classical Hodgkin lymphoma.

The chain has TRBV11-3 and TRBJ2-2, with TRBD2 matching over 7 bases. Germline loops: CDR1 SGHNT, CDR2 YENEEA. The junction had 7 bases not matched to a gene; V was cut back by 2 bases and J by 10 bases. This CDR3 contains 14 residues. The CDR3 spells CASSLSWEGPELFF. DNA for the CDR3: TGTGCCAGCAGCTTATCTTGGGAGGGACCGGAGCTGTTTTTT.

V and J are TRBV6-5 and TRBJ2-7; 7 bases align to TRBD1. V lost 4 bases to trimming and J lost 2 bases; unmatched junction nucleotides: 8. The CDR3 is 15 residues long. CDR1 MNHEY and CDR2 SVGAGI come from the germline V gene. CDR3 in amino acids: CASSSAYRGPYEQYF. DNA of the CDR3: TGTGCCAGCAGTTCTGCCTACAGGGGACCCTACGAGCAGTACTTC.

The chain uses TRBV11-1 and TRBJ2-2; D is undetermined. Germline loops: CDR1 SGHAT, CDR2 FQDESV (reference sequence). This CDR3 contains 16 residues. V dropped 5 bases and J dropped 1 base, with 14 bases sitting between them. The CDR3 is CASSLYNSENTGELFF. As DNA, the CDR3 is TGTGCCAGCAGCCTTTACAACAGCGAGAACACCGGGGAGCTGTTTTTT. Looking up the rest from reference TRBV11-1 and TRBJ2-2 gives the full variable domain: EAEVAQSPRYKITEKSQAVAFWCDPISGHATLYWYRQILGQGPELLVQFQDESVVDDSQLPKDRFSAERLKGVDSTLKIQPAELGDSAMYLCASSLYNSENTGELFFGEGSRLTVL.

The chain carries TRBV18 and TRBJ1-2, with D uncertain. CDR1 is KGHSH, CDR2 LQKENI, per germline. Between the trimmed V and J ends, which lost 3 bases and 6 bases, there was a span of 20 bases. The CDR3 loop spans 16 amino acids. CDR3 sequence (DNA): TGTGCCAGCTCACCGTTTTTCGGTGGCCTGGAGGATGGCTACACCTTC. Its protein product is CASSPFFGGLEDGYTF.

V gene TRBV9 combines with J gene TRBJ2-7; maybe TRBD1 (6 bases). V lost 0 bases, J lost 4 bases, and 14 bases lay in between. This CDR3 has 15 amino acids. Germline values: CDR1 SGDLS, CDR2 YYNGEE. The CDR3 DNA reads TGTGCCAGCAGCGTAGATGGGCAGGGGTTGTACGAGCAGTACTTC. This codes for CASSVDGQGLYEQYF.

The chain joins TRBV19 to TRBJ1-1; the D gene is possibly TRBD1 (6 bases). Germline V lookup: CDR1 LNHDA, CDR2 SQIVND (reference sequence). This CDR3 region has 14 residues. V dropped 4 bases and J dropped 5 bases, with 14 bases sitting between them. CDR3 loop: CASSTPRDTTEAFF. For the CDR3, the DNA is TGTGCCAGTAGTACCCCAAGGGACACGACTGAAGCTTTCTTT.

V usage is TRBV7-3 and J usage is TRBJ2-2; D may be TRBD1 or TRBD2 (5 bases each). The CDR3 spans 16 residues. Germline lookup yields CDR1 SGHTA and CDR2 FQGTGA. With 2 bases removed from V and 6 bases from J, the gap between germline ends came to 16 bases. CDR3 amino acids: CASSLYGGGLAGELFF. Here the CDR3 DNA reads TGTGCCAGCAGCTTATACGGTGGGGGATTGGCCGGGGAGCTGTTTTTT.

The chain uses TRBV27 and TRBJ2-7; D gene unclear. This CDR3 spans 12 amino acids. Germline-derived CDR1 and CDR2 are MNHEY and SMNVEV (reference sequence). V lost 6 bases and J lost 6, with 12 bases in between. This CDR3 reads CASSPRSGEQYF. CDR3 sequence (DNA): TGTGCCAGCAGCCCGCGATCTGGCGAGCAGTACTTC.